A single sample is the source of the 27 T cell receptor beta chains below, sequenced in a study of early T cells in non-severe SARS-CoV-2 infection. TCRdb passed the 5' RACE reads through MiXCR, listing each CDR3 protein once. The sample records about 35,000 distinct CDR3 sequences, less than 7% being singletons. Sequenced here: whole blood, sampled at baseline. The source of these receptors is an adult who was a healthcare worker with PCR-confirmed SARS-CoV-2 infection or an uninfected control (not recorded which).

At least ten counts were recorded for this clonotype. The chain links TRBV7-2 to TRBJ1-3; D call uncertain. The germline CDR1 and CDR2 sequences are SGHTA and FQGNSA. Between the trimmed V and J ends, which lost 1 base and 2 bases, there was a span of 6 bases. This CDR3 contains 14 residues. The CDR3 coding sequence is TGTGCCAGCAGCTTAGGGGAGACTGGAAACACCATATATTTT. The encoded protein is CASSLGETGNTIYF.

There are many counts of this clonotype. The chain is built from TRBV2 and TRBJ1-1; perhaps TRBD1 as D (5 bases). The germline CDR1 and CDR2 sequences are SNHLY and FYNNEI. The ends were cut back, 5 bases at V and 1 base at J, with 11 bases in the middle. This CDR3 contains 14 residues. This CDR3 reads CASSSRAGNTEAFF. The CDR3 DNA sequence: TGTGCCAGCAGTTCCAGGGCAGGGAACACTGAAGCTTTCTTT.

The genes are TRBV27 and TRBJ2-7, with D unclear. This CDR3 is built from 16 residues. The germline V gene has CDR1 MNHEY and CDR2 SMNVEV (reference sequence). Between the trimmed V and J ends, which lost 2 bases and 0 bases, there was a span of 14 bases. The CDR3 nucleotides are TGTGCCAGCAGTTTAGGCTCCGGGCAGAGCTCCTACGAGCAGTACTTC. Its protein is CASSLGSGQSSYEQYF.

This clonotype was observed many times. CDR3 bases: TGCAGTGCGTTGAGGGGGGACTATGGCTACACCTTC. The encoded protein is CSALRGDYGYTF. The genes are TRBV20-1 and TRBJ1-2; D is perhaps TRBD1 (6 bases). The CDR3 contains 12 residues. CDR1 and CDR2 from the germline V gene are DFQATT and SNEGSKA (reference sequence). V lost 6 bases, J lost 3 bases, and 11 bases lay in between.

In this sample, this clonotype turned up once. The chain links TRBV6-4 to TRBJ1-1, with TRBD1 matching 9 bases. In germline, CDR1 is MRHNA, CDR2 SNTAGT. Trimming cost V 2 bases and J 10 bases; bases outside gene matches: 5. The CDR3 loop spans 13 amino acids. DNA of the CDR3: TGTGCCAGCAGTGACACTTCACAGGGGGCAGCTTTCTTT. It yields the protein CASSDTSQGAAFF.

In its sample, this clonotype was seen a few times. The chain carries TRBV19 and TRBJ2-1, with 13 bases identical to TRBD2. CDR1 LNHDA and CDR2 SQIVND come from the germline V gene (reference sequence). The junction had 7 bases not matched to a gene; V was cut back by 4 bases and J by 7 bases. This CDR3 contains 16 residues. The CDR3 DNA sequence: TGTGCCAGTAGTAAAGGACTAGCGGGGGCCGAAAATGAGCAGTTCTTC. Protein: CASSKGLAGAENEQFF.

The rearrangement joins TRBV20-1 to TRBJ2-5; D may match TRBD1 or TRBD2 (5 bases each). Trimming shortened V by 4 bases and J by 2 bases, and 11 bases separated the two germline ends. The CDR3 contains 13 residues. CDR1 is DFQATT and CDR2 is SNEGSKA in the germline V gene (reference sequence). CDR3 protein: CSATGTEQETQYF. The CDR3 DNA reads as TGCAGTGCTACCGGGACCGAACAAGAGACCCAGTACTTC.

In its sample, this clonotype was seen many times. The CDR3 DNA is TGCAGCGTTGAGGGAAGCATGAACACTGAAGCTTTCTTT. It yields the protein CSVEGSMNTEAFF. J is TRBJ1-1 and V is TRBV29-1; D is uncertain. Germline assignment: CDR1 SQVTM and CDR2 ANQGSEA. The ends were cut back, 3 bases at V and 0 bases at J, with 8 bases in the middle. The CDR3 has 13 amino acids.

A word on this clonotype: One base away lies a much larger clone, so this may be a sequencing read error. This chain uses TRBV7-9 with TRBJ1-2; 7 nucleotides align to TRBD1. CDR3 size: 15 residues. Per germline, CDR1 SEHNR and CDR2 FQNEAQ (reference sequence). Unmatched junction bases numbered 11, after V lost 5 bases and J lost 5 bases. CDR3 sequence (DNA): TGTGCCAGCAGCCACGGACCGGGACAGTTTTATGGCTACACCTTC. It translates to CASSHGPGQFYGYTF.

Many counts were recorded for this clonotype. This sequence joins TRBV7-2 and TRBJ1-4; no clear D gene. Trimming left V 10 bases short and J 0 bases short, with 18 bases between. This CDR3 is built from 16 residues. Germline V CDR1 and CDR2: SGHTA, FQGNSA. The CDR3 nucleotides read TGTGCCACCCCCGGGGTTGGGGTCGCAACTAATGAAAAACTGTTTTTT. It is translated as CATPGVGVATNEKLFF. Using reference TRBV7-2 and TRBJ1-4 for the parts outside the CDR3, the full variable domain is GAGVSQSPSNKVTEKGKDVELRCDPISGHTALYWYRQSLGQGLEFLIYFQGNSAPDKSGLPSDRFSAERTGGSVSTLTIQRTQQEDSAVYLCATPGVGVATNEKLFFGSGTQLSVL.

The chain recombines TRBV19 with TRBJ2-3, with TRBD2 matching 8 bases. The CDR3 loop spans 13 amino acids. CDR1 is LNHDA, CDR2 SQIVND, per germline (reference sequence). CDR3: CDLTSESTDTQYF. The CDR3 DNA reads as TGTGACCTGACTAGCGAAAGCACAGATACGCAGTATTTT.

This clonotype was detected many times. The V and J genes are TRBV7-9 and TRBJ2-7, with TRBD2 matching 7 bases. Germline CDR1 reads SEHNR; CDR2 reads FQNEAQ (reference sequence). J lost 1 base, V lost 4 bases, and 1 base had no gene match. There are 13 residues in the CDR3. The CDR3 bases are TGTGCCAGCAGCTCTAGCGGATCCTACGAGCAGTACTTC. Translated, it gives CASSSSGSYEQYF.

This clonotype was seen ten or more times. This chain links TRBV13 with TRBJ2-3; 7 positions match TRBD1. This CDR3 region has 13 residues. The germline CDR1 and CDR2 sequences are PRHDT and FYEKMQ (reference sequence). With V trimmed by 5 bases and J by 5 bases, 4 bases remained unmatched. As DNA, the CDR3 is TGTGCCAGCAGCATCCCAGGGGGAGATACGCAGTATTTT. Its protein product is CASSIPGGDTQYF. Filled out from reference TRBV13 and TRBJ2-3, the complete variable domain reads AAGVIQSPRHLIKEKRETATLKCYPIPRHDTVYWYQQGPGQDPQFLISFYEKMQSDKGSIPDRFSAQQFSDYHSELNMSSLELGDSALYFCASSIPGGDTQYFGPGTRLTVL.

In its sample, this clonotype was seen many times. CDR3 loop: CASSPAGLAGLETQYF. In DNA, the CDR3 is TGTGCCAGCAGCCCTGCGGGACTAGCGGGGTTAGAGACCCAGTACTTC. The chain recombines TRBV5-4 with TRBJ2-5; 13 bases agree with TRBD2. The germline V gene encodes CDR1 SGHNT and CDR2 YYREEE (reference sequence). CDR3 length equals 16 residues. Unmatched junction bases numbered 7, after V lost 4 bases and J lost 4 bases.

This clonotype showed up many times. This chain connects TRBV11-2 to TRBJ1-1; unclear D gene. The CDR3 extends over 14 amino acids. The ends were cut back, 1 base at V and 2 bases at J, with 8 bases in the middle. Germline CDR1 is SGHAT and CDR2 is FQNNGV. CDR3 residues: CASSLVFSNTEAFF. The CDR3 nucleotides are TGTGCCAGCAGCTTAGTGTTCAGTAACACTGAAGCTTTCTTT.

At least ten counts were recorded for this clonotype. The CDR3 region has the DNA TGCGCCAGCAGTCCACCGGGACAGCAAGAGACCCAGTACTTC. As protein: CASSPPGQQETQYF. The gene calls are TRBV23-1 and TRBJ2-5; TRBD1 agrees at 7 bases. TRBV23-1 carries the ORF label, with uncertain function. The CDR3 is 14 amino acids. With 4 bases clipped from V and 2 bases from J, the junction kept 4 bases outside the gene matches.

This clonotype was counted at least ten times. The rearrangement uses TRBV24-1 and TRBJ2-1; D may be TRBD2 (6 bases). The germline gives CDR1 KGHDR, CDR2 SFDVKD. The CDR3 loop spans 15 amino acids. The germline V and J ends were trimmed by 1 base and 0 bases, with 6 bases remaining between them. CDR3 nucleotide sequence: TGTGCCACCAGTGATTTCGGGAGCTCCTACAATGAGCAGTTCTTC. This codes for CATSDFGSSYNEQFF.

At least ten counts were recorded for this clonotype. The chain employs TRBV20-1 and TRBJ1-1; 9 bases line up with TRBD1. CDR3 size: 19 residues. After removal of 5 bases from V and 1 base from J, the junction contained 20 bases not matched to a gene. In germline, CDR1 is DFQATT, CDR2 SNEGSKA (reference sequence). The DNA for the CDR3 is TGCAGTGCTCCCCCCCGTTACAGGGGGCGAGAGCTTTGGAACACTGAAGCTTTCTTT. It is translated as CSAPPRYRGRELWNTEAFF.

A few counts support this clonotype. A much larger clone differs by one base, so this may be a read error. The chain joins TRBV3-1 to TRBJ2-3; D remains ambiguous. The V end lost 3 bases, the J end lost 5 bases, and 18 bases lay between the germline ends. From germline, CDR1 is LGHDT and CDR2 YNNKEL (reference sequence). This CDR3 has 16 residues. The CDR3 sequence is CASSHSAATPGDTQYF. As DNA, the CDR3 is TGTGCCAGCAGCCACTCCGCAGCGACCCCAGGAGATACGCAGTATTTT.

The table lists this clonotype with a few counts. The J gene is TRBJ2-7, the V gene TRBV24-1, with D possibly being TRBD2 (6 bases). Trimming took off 7 bases at V and 5 bases at J, with 14 bases between the two ends. Germline V CDR1 and CDR2: KGHDR, SFDVKD. The CDR3 spans 13 residues. The CDR3, as DNA: TGTGCCACCAGCGGGACTCCCGGCGACGAGCAGTACTTC. It is translated as CATSGTPGDEQYF.

This clonotype was counted ten times or more. The chain carries TRBV5-4 and TRBJ2-1; tentatively, D is TRBD1 (5 bases). V dropped 0 bases and J dropped 5 bases, with 15 bases sitting between them. From germline, CDR1 is SGHNT and CDR2 YYREEE (reference sequence). The CDR3 spans 16 residues. The CDR3 region is CASSLGGVEAHNEQFF. Written as DNA, the CDR3 is TGTGCCAGCAGCTTGGGGGGCGTAGAGGCCCACAATGAGCAGTTCTTC.

This clonotype was observed at least ten times. V and J are TRBV25-1 and TRBJ1-1; possible D gene TRBD1, 5 bases. Trimming pared 3 bases from V and 6 bases from J, leaving 23 bases between. CDR3 length: 17 amino acids. CDR1 is MGHDK and CDR2 is SYGVNS in the germline V gene. CDR3 in DNA: TGTGCCAGCAGTGACTGGGGAAGGGGCGCTATTGGCGCTGAAGCTTTCTTT. Encoded protein: CASSDWGRGAIGAEAFF.

This clonotype was counted ten times or more. The gene calls are TRBV5-1 and TRBJ1-1; possibly TRBD1 for D (5 bases). V lost 2 bases and J lost 0, with 14 bases in between. Germline CDR1 and CDR2: SGHRS and YFSETQ. The CDR3 spans 16 residues. The CDR3 DNA reads as TGCGCCAGCAGCTTAGGGGTCGGGGTCTTGAACACTGAAGCTTTCTTT. Its translation is CASSLGVGVLNTEAFF.

This clonotype was counted at least ten times. The chain recombines TRBV29-1 with TRBJ2-2, with unresolved D. Germline assignment: CDR1 SQVTM and CDR2 ANQGSEA. The CDR3 has 15 amino acids. V was trimmed by 7 bases and J by 3 bases, leaving 18 bases between them. The CDR3 DNA is TGCAGCGCCCGGTCGGTGAAGTCCTACACCGGGGAGCTGTTTTTT. Translated, it gives CSARSVKSYTGELFF.

This clonotype was seen repeatedly, ten times or more. The chain couples TRBV11-2 to TRBJ2-7; D perhaps matches TRBD1 (6 bases). This CDR3 comprises 15 residues. CDR1 is SGHAT and CDR2 is FQNNGV in the germline V gene. V shed 5 bases and J shed 0 bases, with 14 bases lying between them. CDR3 amino acids: CASSATQGSSYEQYF. As DNA, the CDR3 is TGTGCCAGCAGCGCGACCCAGGGGAGCTCCTACGAGCAGTACTTC.

In its sample, this clonotype was seen a few times. J is TRBJ1-1 and V is TRBV7-6; possibly TRBD1 for D (5 bases). V was cut by 5 bases and J by 8 bases, with 15 bases left in between. The germline V gene encodes CDR1 SGHVS and CDR2 FNYEAQ. The CDR3 runs 13 residues. CDR3 loop: CASSPQGFGEAFF. CDR3 DNA: TGTGCCAGCAGCCCCCAGGGTTTCGGGGAAGCTTTCTTT. The whole variable domain, filled in from reference TRBV7-6 and TRBJ1-1, reads GAGVSQSPRYKVTKRGQDVALRCDPISGHVSLYWYRQALGQGPEFLTYFNYEAQQDKSGLPNDRFSAERPEGSISTLTIQRTEQRDSAMYRCASSPQGFGEAFFGQGTRLTVV.

This clonotype has ten or more counts. CDR3 in DNA: TGTGCCAGCAGGCCAGACGGGACTACTACCTCCTACGAGCAGTACTTC. This gives the protein CASRPDGTTTSYEQYF. The V and J genes are TRBV7-2 and TRBJ2-7, with 7 bases that match TRBD2. Germline V gene data show CDR1 as SGHTA and CDR2 as FQGNSA. J lost 0 bases, V lost 6 bases, and 11 bases had no gene match. This CDR3 has 16 residues.